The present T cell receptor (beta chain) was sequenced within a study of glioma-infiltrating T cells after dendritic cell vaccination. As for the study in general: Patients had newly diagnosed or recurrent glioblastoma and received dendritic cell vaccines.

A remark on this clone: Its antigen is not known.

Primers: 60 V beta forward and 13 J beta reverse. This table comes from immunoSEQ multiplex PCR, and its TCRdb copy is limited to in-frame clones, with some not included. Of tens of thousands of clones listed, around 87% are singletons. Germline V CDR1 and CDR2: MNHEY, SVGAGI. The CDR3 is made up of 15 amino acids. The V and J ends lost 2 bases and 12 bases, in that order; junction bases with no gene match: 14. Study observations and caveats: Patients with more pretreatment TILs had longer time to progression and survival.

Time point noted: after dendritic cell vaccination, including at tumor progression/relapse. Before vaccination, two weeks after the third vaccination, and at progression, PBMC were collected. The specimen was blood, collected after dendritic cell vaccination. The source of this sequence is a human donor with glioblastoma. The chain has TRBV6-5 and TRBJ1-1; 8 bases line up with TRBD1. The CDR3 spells CASSYDRDRRGRTFF. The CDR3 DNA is TGTGCCAGCAGTTACGACCGGGACAGGCGGGGACGAACTTTCTTT.